The entry below describes one T cell receptor (beta chain). Its antigen remains unknown. This sample was included in a study of identical twins. Study results and limitations: Its conclusions, products of cross-sectional statistical analysis, did not come from following the same donors. Insertion counts were lower in abundant cord blood beta clonotypes, a trend that memory repertoires did not show. The study found weaker excess twin sharing in beta out-of-frame sequences.

With 6 bases clipped from V and 6 bases from J, the junction kept 10 bases outside the gene matches. The CDR3 runs 14 residues. The donor group consisted entirely of healthy Caucasians. A single record per CDR3 protein comes from TCRdb applying MiXCR to the 5' RACE reads. The data contain about 530,000 distinct CDR3 sequences, about 20% of them seen just once; the ten biggest clones take up 0.48%. In addition, the sample was reused for a study of yellow fever vaccine responses in identical twins.

The sequence was collected from a woman under 30 in good health. The sample taken for sequencing was CD4+ T cells sorted from blood. The J gene is TRBJ2-5, the V gene TRBV12-3 or TRBV12-4; 7 bases match TRBD2. CDR3 DNA: TGTGCCAGCAGCCTGAGCGGGGTAGTAAAGACCCAGTACTTC. Its protein is CASSLSGVVKTQYF.